This T cell receptor beta chain was sequenced for a study of lymphopenia after photon versus proton radiotherapy. Study-level findings and limits: After lymphocyte nadir, photon-treated repertoires showed oligoclonal expansion, especially CD8+ Temra. Relative stability marked proton patients; photon patients lost diversity and naive cells.

The protocol was immunoSEQ multiplex PCR, while the TCRdb copy is restricted to in-frame clones and leaves out a portion. The sample has around 13,000 clones, roughly four fifths seen once; the top ten hold 25% to 30%. The germline CDR1 and CDR2 sequences are SGHKS and YYEKEE (reference sequence). The V and J ends lost 1 base and 1 base respectively, with 5 bases between them. CDR3 length equals 13 residues. To note about this clone: Its antigen is still unknown.

The chain joins TRBV5-5 to TRBJ1-1; D uncertain. The source material was peripheral blood, sampled from a patient treated with photon-based radiotherapy. The sequence derives from a man aged 50-59 years with gastric cancer. The CDR3 protein is CASSLRENTEAFF. The DNA of the CDR3 is TGTGCCAGCAGCTTGCGAGAGAACACTGAAGCTTTCTTT.